This entry lists 18 T cell receptor beta chains sequenced from one sample in a study of response to subunit inactivated influenza vaccine (dated by TCRdb to between 2018 and 2020). The library was prepared using RT-PCR. Instrument on record: Illumina HiSeq 2500. The public reads were quality trimmed at Q25 with fastp and then assembled into clones with MiXCR by TCRdb, keeping productive beta chains. Rows with one shared CDR3 protein collapse into an entry with the most common genes and DNA. The sample table holds approximately 520,000 distinct CDR3 sequences, of which roughly 23% were seen once. The biggest ten clones account for 1.9% of the sample. This material consisted of CD4+ T cells sorted from PBMCs, taken more than 4 days after vaccination. These receptors all stem from a man aged 45-65 years who received an inactivated influenza vaccine. Donor details come from another sample of the same person, matched by shared clones.

V usage is TRBV12-5 and J usage is TRBJ2-7; 13 bases line up with TRBD2. V was clipped by 2 bases and J by 3 bases; unmatched bases: 16. CDR3 length: 20 amino acids. In germline, CDR1 is LGHNT, CDR2 FRNRAP. The CDR3 region has the DNA TGTGCTAGTGGTTTGTTACGGACTAGCGGGAGACCCACCCCGATCTACGAGCAGTACTTC. Translated, it gives CASGLLRTSGRPTPIYEQYF.

The chain combines TRBV6-1 with TRBJ2-3, with D perhaps TRBD2 (6 bases). V was pared by 7 bases and J by 5 bases, with 16 bases between. Germline V gene sequence: CDR1 MNHNS, CDR2 SASEGT. This CDR3 contains 14 residues. CDR3 DNA sequence: TGTGCCAGCAAGTCTAGGGGCGGGAAAGATACGCAGTATTTT. Protein: CASKSRGGKDTQYF.

This clonotype turned up a few times. The chain links TRBV20-1 to TRBJ2-1, with TRBD2 identical over 12 bases. The CDR3 loop spans 15 amino acids. CDR1 is DFQATT and CDR2 is SNEGSKA in the germline V gene (reference sequence). J was trimmed by 7 bases and V by 0 bases; bases with no gene match: 4. For the CDR3, the DNA is TGCAGTGCTAGAGATGGGGGACTAGCGGGTAATGAGCAGTTCTTC. Translated, it gives CSARDGGLAGNEQFF.

The genes are TRBV3-1 and TRBJ2-3, with D possibly matching TRBD2 (5 bases). V gave up 0 bases and J gave up 5 bases, with 9 bases separating them. Per germline, CDR1 LGHDT and CDR2 YNNKEL (reference sequence). The CDR3 is 14 amino acids. The DNA of the CDR3 is TGTGCCAGCAGCCAAGAGGTGACTAAAGATACGCAGTATTTT. It codes for CASSQEVTKDTQYF.

V usage is TRBV7-9 and J usage is TRBJ2-3; D might be TRBD2 (6 bases). Germline CDR1 SEHNR, CDR2 FQNEAQ (reference sequence). V lost 5 bases, J lost 8 bases, and 11 bases lay in between. The CDR3 contains 12 residues. CDR3 loop: CASSRRDGTQYF. In DNA form, the CDR3 reads TGTGCCAGCAGCAGGCGGGATGGTACGCAGTATTTT.

This chain uses TRBV7-9 with TRBJ1-4; 7 nucleotides match TRBD1. V lost 2 bases, J lost 7 bases, and 7 bases stayed unmatched. The CDR3 extends over 15 amino acids. Germline CDR1 SEHNR, CDR2 FQNEAQ (reference sequence). Here the CDR3 reads CASSLIGTVPEKLFF. The CDR3 bases are TGTGCCAGCAGCTTAATCGGGACAGTTCCTGAAAAACTGTTTTTT.

This chain joins TRBV20-1 and TRBJ2-7; either TRBD1 or TRBD2 may fit D (8 bases each). Germline V gene data show CDR1 as DFQATT and CDR2 as SNEGSKA (reference sequence). The length of the CDR3 is 17 residues. Trimming took 6 bases from V and 1 from J, leaving 25 bases between them. The CDR3 DNA reads as TGCAGTGCATCGGACAGGGTTTCGGGGGGGGCATCCTACGAGCAGTACTTC. Its protein product is CSASDRVSGGASYEQYF.

The V gene is TRBV4-3, the J gene TRBJ2-1; unclear D gene. Trimming shortened V by 2 bases and J by 3 bases, and 11 bases separated the two germline ends. CDR3 length: 15 amino acids. Looked up from germline, CDR1 is LGHNA and CDR2 is YSLEER. The CDR3 sequence: CASSQIRSNYNEQFF. The CDR3 nucleotides read TGCGCCAGCAGCCAAATCAGGTCGAACTACAATGAGCAGTTCTTC.

The chain is built from TRBV6-4 and TRBJ2-1; D ambiguous. The ends were cut back, 4 bases at V and 4 bases at J, with 8 bases in the middle. CDR1 is MRHNA and CDR2 is SNTAGT in the germline V gene. There are 13 residues in the CDR3. CDR3 sequence: CASSVHSYNEQFF. CDR3 nucleotides: TGTGCCAGCAGTGTCCACAGTTACAATGAGCAGTTCTTC.

This clonotype was detected only a few times. The chain links TRBV10-2 to TRBJ2-1; TRBD2 matches 10 bases. The J segment lost 7 bases and the V segment lost 6 bases, leaving 9 bases of the junction unmatched. CDR3 length: 15 residues. CDR1 and CDR2 (germline): WSHSY, SAAADI. CDR3 protein: CASRQSSGRLNEQFF. The CDR3 DNA is TGCGCCAGCAGGCAATCTAGCGGGAGATTGAATGAGCAGTTCTTC.

This clonotype was seen a few times. This sequence joins TRBV12-3 or TRBV12-4 and TRBJ2-3, with D tentatively TRBD2 (7 bases). This CDR3 has 13 amino acids. V was trimmed by 3 bases and J by 9 bases, leaving 13 bases between them. As DNA, the CDR3 is TGTGCCAGCAGTTTGGGGGGGGGGCTCACGCAGTATTTT. Translated: CASSLGGGLTQYF.

V is TRBV12-3 or TRBV12-4 and J is TRBJ2-2; D is possibly TRBD1 or TRBD2 (5 bases each). The length of the CDR3 is 13 residues. Trimming cost V 7 bases and J 7 bases, with 13 bases left between them. This chain's CDR3 is CASIYGAGGELFF. CDR3 nucleotides: TGTGCCAGCATTTACGGGGCGGGCGGGGAGCTGTTTTTT.

This clonotype was found a few times. The chain combines TRBV6-1 with TRBJ2-3; D perhaps matches TRBD1 (6 bases). This CDR3 has 16 residues. Per germline, CDR1 MNHNS and CDR2 SASEGT. V gave up 2 bases and J gave up 5 bases, with 17 bases separating them. CDR3 sequence reads: CASSEYGRGRIDTQYF. The CDR3 DNA reads TGTGCCAGCAGTGAATATGGCAGGGGAAGAATAGATACGCAGTATTTT.

This clonotype has more than one count but fewer than ten. The rearrangement uses TRBV6-2 or TRBV6-3 and TRBJ2-1; 12 bases line up with TRBD2. The germline V gene has CDR1 MNHEY and CDR2 SVGEGT. V lost 1 base and J lost 2; bases outside the gene matches: 9. The CDR3 covers 19 residues. The CDR3 here is CASSYFWLAGGLPYNEQFF. The CDR3 DNA reads as TGTGCCAGCAGTTACTTCTGGCTAGCGGGGGGGCTCCCCTACAATGAGCAGTTCTTC.

This clonotype was seen a few times. The V call is TRBV7-8, the J call TRBJ2-5; D gene unclear. The germline V and J ends were trimmed by 0 bases and 2 bases, with 7 bases remaining between them. Germline CDR1 and CDR2: SGHVS and FQNEAQ. This CDR3 comprises 14 residues. This CDR3 is CASSLAELQETQYF. CDR3 nucleotides: TGTGCCAGCAGCTTAGCAGAACTACAAGAGACCCAGTACTTC.

The table lists this clonotype with a few counts. The chain combines TRBV20-1 with TRBJ2-1, with TRBD2 matching 11 bases. The V and J ends lost 5 bases and 5 bases, in that order; junction bases with no gene match: 14. CDR1 is DFQATT and CDR2 is SNEGSKA in the germline V gene (reference sequence). This CDR3 contains 17 residues. CDR3 residues: CSAPATLAGGRNNEQFF. CDR3 bases: TGCAGTGCTCCCGCGACTTTAGCGGGGGGGAGGAACAATGAGCAGTTCTTC.

This clonotype was counted only a few times. The chain has TRBV6-1 and TRBJ2-3; D call uncertain. Germline V gene data show CDR1 as MNHNS and CDR2 as SASEGT. CDR3 length: 14 amino acids. V shed 0 bases and J shed 9 bases, with 13 bases lying between them. The CDR3 loop is CASSEASASWTQYF. The CDR3 DNA sequence: TGTGCCAGCAGTGAAGCTTCGGCGAGCTGGACGCAGTATTTT.

The rearrangement uses TRBV11-2 and TRBJ2-5; D is undetermined. The V and J ends lost 5 bases and 2 bases respectively, with 12 bases between them. This CDR3 has 14 amino acids. CDR1 is SGHAT and CDR2 is FQNNGV in the germline V gene. CDR3: CASSPRLLQETQYF. Written as DNA, the CDR3 is TGTGCCAGCAGCCCCCGGTTATTACAAGAGACCCAGTACTTC.